This T cell receptor (beta chain) was identified during a study of T-cell reconstitution after alpha-beta-depleted transplantation in children. There are 13 residues in the CDR3. Per germline, CDR1 SQVTM and CDR2 ANQGSEA. Trimming took 5 bases from V and 3 from J; bases not matched to a gene: 2. Study-wide results and limits: Newly made T cells mostly supplied T-cell counts and diversity one year after transplant. There were reportedly several hundred expanded graft clones from which alpha-beta T cells came about two months after transplant.

Points on this clonotype: What it binds is not known.

Unique molecular identifiers were used to barcode this TCRbeta library. MiXCR was run by TCRdb on the PCR reads, yielding one entry per CDR3 protein. The data show around 490,000 distinct CDR3 sequences, with about an eighth seen just once and less than 15% held by the top ten. The chain employs TRBV29-1 and TRBJ2-3; 10 bases agree with TRBD1. This sequence was found in a female patient between 2 and 15 years old who had a stem cell transplant for aplastic anemia, so the T cells may come from the graft donor. The input for sequencing was PBMCs, mostly from graft donor cells, taken 180 days after TCRalphabeta/CD19-depleted stem cell transplant. The CDR3 DNA reads as TGCAGCGTTCGACAGGGGGCGACAGATACGCAGTATTTT. This translates into CSVRQGATDTQYF.